This note documents a single T cell receptor (beta chain) sequence. Its matching antigen is unknown. This sample is drawn from a study of shared clonotypes between healthy human individuals. V lost 0 bases and J 3 bases, leaving 12 bases between the germline ends. From germline, CDR1 is SGHRS and CDR2 YFSETQ. CDR3 length: 15 amino acids. Method: immunoSEQ multiplex PCR; TCRdb's copy keeps in-frame clones and lacks some. The sample contains 2 million to 2.5 million clones, around 95% of which appear only once. There were only Caucasian adults among the donors, and all lived in Nashville, Tennessee. The study, taken as a whole, reports: Few donors limited the genetic and exposure-history diversity represented.

V and J are TRBV5-1 and TRBJ1-2; a possible D gene is TRBD1 (5 bases). The sample consisted of naive CD4+ T cells sorted from blood. Subset denoted: CD45RA+ positively selected. The sequence was obtained from a man younger than 35 in good health. Written as DNA, the CDR3 is TGCGCCAGCAGCTTGGTTCCGGGGGTTGACTATGGCTACACCTTC. Protein sequence: CASSLVPGVDYGYTF.